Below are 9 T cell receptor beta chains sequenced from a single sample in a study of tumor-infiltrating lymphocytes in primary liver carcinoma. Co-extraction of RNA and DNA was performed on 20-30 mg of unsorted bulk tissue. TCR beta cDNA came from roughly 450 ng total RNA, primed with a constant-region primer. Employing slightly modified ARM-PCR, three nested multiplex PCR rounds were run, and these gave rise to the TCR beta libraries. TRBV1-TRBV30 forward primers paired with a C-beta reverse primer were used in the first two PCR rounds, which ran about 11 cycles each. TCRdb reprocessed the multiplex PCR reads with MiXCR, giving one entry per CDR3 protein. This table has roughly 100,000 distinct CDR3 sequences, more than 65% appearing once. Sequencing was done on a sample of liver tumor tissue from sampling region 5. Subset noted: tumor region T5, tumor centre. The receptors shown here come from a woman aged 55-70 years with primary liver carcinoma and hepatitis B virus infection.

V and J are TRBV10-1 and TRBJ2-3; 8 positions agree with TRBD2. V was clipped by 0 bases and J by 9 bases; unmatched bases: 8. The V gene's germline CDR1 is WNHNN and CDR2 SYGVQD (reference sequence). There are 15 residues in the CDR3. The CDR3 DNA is TGCGCCAGCAGTGAGTCCCGGGGGGGAGGAGGAACGCAGTATTTT. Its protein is CASSESRGGGGTQYF.

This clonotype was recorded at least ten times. CDR3 region: CASSERAGNTEAFF. CDR3 DNA sequence: TGTGCCAGCAGTGAACGGGCAGGGAACACTGAAGCTTTCTTT. V is TRBV6-1 and J is TRBJ1-1; D gene unclear. The germline CDR1 and CDR2 sequences are MNHNS and SASEGT. The CDR3 has 14 amino acids. Trimming took 2 bases from V and 1 from J, leaving 8 bases between them.

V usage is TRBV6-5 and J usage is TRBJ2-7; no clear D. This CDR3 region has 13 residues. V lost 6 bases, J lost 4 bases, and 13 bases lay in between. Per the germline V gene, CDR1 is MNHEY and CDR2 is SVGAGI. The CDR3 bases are TGTGCCAGCAGAACAGTGGCAGTATACGAGCAGTACTTC. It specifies CASRTVAVYEQYF.

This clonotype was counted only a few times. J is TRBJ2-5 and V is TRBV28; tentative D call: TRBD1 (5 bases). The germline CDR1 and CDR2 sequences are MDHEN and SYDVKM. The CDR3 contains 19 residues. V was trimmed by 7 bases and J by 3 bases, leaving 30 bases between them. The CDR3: CASTTLAPQGVIREETQYF. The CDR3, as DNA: TGTGCCAGCACCACATTGGCCCCGCAGGGTGTGATTAGAGAAGAGACCCAGTACTTC.

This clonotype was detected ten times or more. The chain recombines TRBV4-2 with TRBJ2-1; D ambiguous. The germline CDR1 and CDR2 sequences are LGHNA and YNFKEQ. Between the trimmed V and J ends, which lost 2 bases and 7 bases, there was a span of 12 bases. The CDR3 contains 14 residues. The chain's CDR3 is CASSQQEGRNEQFF. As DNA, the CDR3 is TGTGCCAGCAGCCAACAGGAAGGAAGGAATGAGCAGTTCTTC.

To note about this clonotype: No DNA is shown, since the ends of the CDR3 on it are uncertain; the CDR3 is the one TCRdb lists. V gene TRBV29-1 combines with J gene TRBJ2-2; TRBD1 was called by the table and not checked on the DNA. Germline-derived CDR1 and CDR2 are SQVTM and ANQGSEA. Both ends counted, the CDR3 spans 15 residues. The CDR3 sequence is CSVFGPGGITGELFF.

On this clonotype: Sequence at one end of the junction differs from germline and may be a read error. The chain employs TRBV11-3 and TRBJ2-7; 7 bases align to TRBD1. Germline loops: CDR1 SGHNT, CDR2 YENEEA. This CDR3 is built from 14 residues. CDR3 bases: TGTGCCAGTAGCACGCACAGGGGCGTGTACGAGCAGCACTTC. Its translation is CASSTHRGVYEQHF.

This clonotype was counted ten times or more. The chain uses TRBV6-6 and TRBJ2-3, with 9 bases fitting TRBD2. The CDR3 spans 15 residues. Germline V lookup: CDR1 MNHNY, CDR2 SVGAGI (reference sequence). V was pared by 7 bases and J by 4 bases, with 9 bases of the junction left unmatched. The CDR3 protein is CASKRTSEVADTQYF. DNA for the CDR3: TGTGCCAGCAAGCGGACTAGCGAAGTCGCAGATACGCAGTATTTT.

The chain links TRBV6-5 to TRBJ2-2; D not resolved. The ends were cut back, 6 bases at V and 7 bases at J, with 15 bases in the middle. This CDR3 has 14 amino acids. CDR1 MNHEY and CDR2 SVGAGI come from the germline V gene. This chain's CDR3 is CASSPDRIIGELFF. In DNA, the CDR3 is TGTGCCAGCAGCCCCGATAGGATCATCGGGGAGCTGTTTTTT.